These 27 T cell receptor beta chains were sequenced from one sample in a study of blood T cell repertoires in COVID-19. TCRdb keeps only in-frame clones here, not all; method: immunoSEQ multiplex PCR. The data hold some 350,000 clones, with approximately 91% observed a single time. The sequenced material came from peripheral blood. The source of these receptors is a woman aged 65 to 85 with COVID-19, enrolled during active disease.

The chain employs TRBV5-1 and TRBJ2-7, with 9 bases fitting TRBD1. Per the germline V gene, CDR1 is SGHRS and CDR2 is YFSETQ. The CDR3 is 14 residues long. Trimming at V came to 4 bases and at J to 0 bases, leaving 2 bases not matched to a gene. The CDR3 DNA reads as TGCGCCAGCAGCGTGGGACAGGGCTCCTACGAGCAGTACTTC. As protein: CASSVGQGSYEQYF.

Written as DNA, the CDR3 is TGTGCCAGCAGTTACGGGACTAGCGGGGGAAATGAGCAGTTCTTC. Its protein is CASSYGTSGGNEQFF. This rearrangement joins TRBV6-5 to TRBJ2-1; TRBD2 agrees at 14 bases. There are 15 residues in the CDR3. Trimming cost V 2 bases and J 7 bases; bases outside gene matches: 1. Germline-derived CDR1 and CDR2 are MNHEY and SVGAGI.

This sequence joins TRBV5-1 and TRBJ2-3; TRBD2 agrees at 12 bases. Germline V lookup: CDR1 SGHRS, CDR2 YFSETQ. Unmatched junction bases numbered 6, after V lost 5 bases and J lost 5 bases. This CDR3 is built from 15 residues. The DNA for the CDR3 is TGCGCCAGCAGATCTGGACTAGCGGGGATAGATACGCAGTATTTT. This gives the protein CASRSGLAGIDTQYF.

The chain links TRBV15 to TRBJ2-3; 8 positions agree with TRBD2. Germline assignment: CDR1 LNHNV and CDR2 YYDKDF (reference sequence). The CDR3 sequence is 13 residues long. Trimming cost V 5 bases and J 8 bases; bases outside gene matches: 6. CDR3 sequence: CATSVLAGRTQYF. The DNA for the CDR3 is TGTGCCACCAGCGTTTTAGCGGGGCGTACGCAGTATTTT.

The gene calls are TRBV19 and TRBJ1-1; D ambiguous. V lost 3 bases to trimming and J lost 1 base, with 6 bases between them. Germline assignment: CDR1 LNHDA and CDR2 SQIVND (reference sequence). This CDR3 region has 13 residues. The DNA of the CDR3 is TGTGCCAGTAGTATTTCTCCGAACACTGAAGCTTTCTTT. Its translation: CASSISPNTEAFF.

This clone has just a few counts. This rearrangement joins TRBV30 to TRBJ1-1; D may be TRBD1 (5 bases). Germline V gives CDR1 GTSNPN, CDR2 SVGIG (reference sequence). The CDR3 extends over 13 amino acids. Between the trimmed V and J ends, which lost 0 bases and 10 bases, there was a span of 15 bases. The chain's CDR3 is CAWSVQEGLVAFF. The DNA of the CDR3 is TGTGCCTGGAGTGTACAGGAGGGATTGGTAGCTTTCTTT.

The chain combines TRBV9 with TRBJ2-5; D possibly corresponds to TRBD2 (7 bases). The germline gives CDR1 SGDLS, CDR2 YYNGEE. The CDR3 has 16 amino acids. V was shortened by 4 bases and J by 1 base, with 17 bases between the two germline ends. The CDR3 DNA follows: TGTGCCAGCAGCCCAACCGGTCGGGGGGCCCAAGAGACCCAGTACTTC. This translates into CASSPTGRGAQETQYF. The full variable domain, completed using reference TRBV9 and TRBJ2-5, is DSGVTQTPKHLITATGQRVTLRCSPRSGDLSVYWYQQSLDQGLQFLIQYYNGEERAKGNILERFSAQQFPDLHSELNLSSLELGDSALYFCASSPTGRGAQETQYFGPGTRLLVL.

About this clone itself: At the DNA level, this CDR3 is encoded by other sequences in the same sample as well. The rearrangement uses TRBV5-4 and TRBJ2-7; 7 bases are shared with TRBD2. Per germline, CDR1 SGHNT and CDR2 YYREEE (reference sequence). J was trimmed by 1 base and V by 0 bases; bases with no gene match: 1. This CDR3 is 14 amino acids long. The CDR3 DNA reads TGTGCCAGCAGCTTGGGCGGGGGTTCCTACGAGCAGTACTTC. Protein: CASSLGGGSYEQYF.

The chain uses TRBV12-1 and TRBJ2-7; the D call of TRBD1 is as the table states it, not checked on the DNA. TRBV12-1 constitutes a pseudogene. The CDR3 consists of 15 residues. The CDR3 coding sequence is TGTGCCAGCACTCCCCCAGGGGTGCCCTACTACGAGCAGTACTTC. Translated, it gives CASTPPGVPYYEQYF.

The chain employs TRBV5-1 and TRBJ2-7; TRBD2 aligns across 12 bases. V shed 0 bases, J shed 6 bases, and the junction held 1 base outside the gene matches. Germline lookup yields CDR1 SGHRS and CDR2 YFSETQ. The CDR3 is 14 residues long. The CDR3 loop is CASSLGTSGVEQYF. The CDR3 coding sequence is TGCGCCAGCAGCTTGGGGACTAGCGGGGTCGAGCAGTACTTC.

The V call is TRBV5-4, the J call TRBJ1-2; TRBD1 matches 7 bases. Trimming took 5 bases from V and 0 from J; bases not matched to a gene: 7. The CDR3 contains 15 residues. Germline CDR1 reads SGHNT; CDR2 reads YYREEE (reference sequence). CDR3 sequence (DNA): TGTGCCAGCAGTCCGGACAGGCCGACTAACTATGGCTACACCTTC. Amino acid sequence: CASSPDRPTNYGYTF.

V is TRBV25-1 and J is TRBJ2-7; TRBD1 matches at 8 bases. This CDR3 region has 14 residues. The V gene end was trimmed by 3 bases and the J gene end by 12 bases; junction bases not matched to a gene: 13. The germline gives CDR1 MGHDK, CDR2 SYGVNS. The CDR3 nucleotides are TGTGCCAGCAGTGACACAGGGGGAACAAGAAAGTGGTACTTC. Protein product: CASSDTGGTRKWYF.

V and J are TRBV11-2 and TRBJ1-6; 9 bases are shared with TRBD1. Germline lookup yields CDR1 SGHAT and CDR2 FQNNGV. The length of the CDR3 is 15 residues. The V and J ends lost 3 bases and 7 bases, in that order; junction bases with no gene match: 4. As DNA, the CDR3 is TGTGCCAGCAGCTTGACGGGACAGGGCAATTCACCCCTCCACTTT. Its translation: CASSLTGQGNSPLHF.

This clone was seen more than once but under ten times. V usage is TRBV27 and J usage is TRBJ2-7; D may be TRBD1 (5 bases). From germline, CDR1 is MNHEY and CDR2 SMNVEV (reference sequence). V lost 0 bases, J lost 4 bases, and 10 bases lay in between. The CDR3 is 14 amino acids. The chain's CDR3 is CASSLSRTSYEQYF. In DNA form, the CDR3 reads TGTGCCAGCAGTTTATCGAGGACATCGTACGAGCAGTACTTC.

The DNA for the CDR3 is TGTGCCAGCAGTCCCACTGGGCAGAGAGGCTACACCTTC. This codes for CASSPTGQRGYTF. The chain joins TRBV28 to TRBJ1-2, with unresolved D. Germline V gene sequence: CDR1 MDHEN, CDR2 SYDVKM. This CDR3 spans 13 amino acids. With 5 bases removed from V and 8 bases from J, the gap between germline ends came to 15 bases.

A word on this clone: Other nucleotide sequences from this sample produce the same CDR3. The rearrangement links TRBV9 to TRBJ1-1; D remains unclear. Trimming left V 2 bases short and J 5 bases short, with 10 bases between. Germline loops: CDR1 SGDLS, CDR2 YYNGEE. CDR3 length equals 13 residues. The CDR3 nucleotides are TGTGCCAGCAGCGTTACGGTCAATACTGAAGCTTTCTTT. Its translation: CASSVTVNTEAFF.

The chain links TRBV18 to TRBJ1-1; D gene unclear. The CDR3 is 16 amino acids. Per germline, CDR1 KGHSH and CDR2 LQKENI. Trimming cost V 4 bases and J 0 bases, with 15 bases left between them. The CDR3 DNA reads TGTGCCAGCTCACTTCACAATTCCCTCTTGAACACTGAAGCTTTCTTT. This translates into CASSLHNSLLNTEAFF. Supplemented by reference TRBV18 and TRBJ1-1, the full variable domain reads NAGVMQNPRHLVRRRGQEARLRCSPMKGHSHVYWYRQLPEEGLKFMVYLQKENIIDESGMPKERFSAEFPKEGPSILRIQQVVRGDSAAYFCASSLHNSLLNTEAFFGQGTRLTVV.

Only one count was recorded for this clone. V and J are TRBV5-1 and TRBJ1-1; TRBD1 matches 7 bases. The V segment lost 7 bases and the J segment 5 bases; nucleotides outside the gene matches: 11. The CDR3 is 14 amino acids. Germline values: CDR1 SGHRS, CDR2 YFSETQ. CDR3 nucleotide sequence: TGCGCCAGCTATCGAGGAGGGGGCGAGACTGAAGCTTTCTTT. This encodes CASYRGGGETEAFF.

The chain combines TRBV7-9 with TRBJ1-2, with 8 bases matching TRBD1. Trimming cost V 5 bases and J 6 bases; bases outside gene matches: 8. CDR3 length: 14 amino acids. Germline CDR1 is SEHNR and CDR2 is FQNEAQ (reference sequence). CDR3 residues: CASSRPGQVDGYTF. The CDR3 region has the DNA TGTGCCAGCAGCCGCCCGGGACAGGTCGATGGCTACACCTTC.

V usage is TRBV11-2 and J usage is TRBJ1-3; D gene unclear. The CDR3 loop spans 15 amino acids. Germline loops: CDR1 SGHAT, CDR2 FQNNGV. Trimming took 5 bases from V and 2 from J, leaving 13 bases between them. The CDR3, as DNA: TGTGCCAGCAGCCCCCTAGTCCCGGCTGGAAACACCATATATTTT. Its translation is CASSPLVPAGNTIYF. Full variable domain (outside the CDR3, taken from reference TRBV11-2 and TRBJ1-3): EAGVAQSPRYKIIEKRQSVAFWCNPISGHATLYWYQQILGQGPKLLIQFQNNGVVDDSQLPKDRFSAERLKGVDSTLKIQPAKLEDSAVYLCASSPLVPAGNTIYFGEGSWLTVV.

The rearrangement uses TRBV11-2 and TRBJ1-3; D is ambiguous. Germline values: CDR1 SGHAT, CDR2 FQNNGV. The CDR3 extends over 18 amino acids. Trimming took off 2 bases at V and 4 bases at J, with 21 bases between the two ends. The CDR3 reads CASSLNLGVDRRGNTIYF. The CDR3 DNA is TGTGCCAGCAGCTTAAATCTGGGAGTAGATAGAAGGGGAAACACCATATATTTT.

CDR3 region: CASSYSKGSEQYF. The CDR3 region has the DNA TGTGCCAGCAGTTACTCTAAGGGGTCCGAGCAGTACTTC. The rearrangement joins TRBV6-2 or TRBV6-3 to TRBJ2-7; possible D gene TRBD1, 5 bases. The V end was cut by 0 bases, the J end by 6 bases, with 9 bases between. In germline, CDR1 is MNHEY, CDR2 SVGEGT. CDR3 size: 13 residues.

This clone has only one observation. The rearrangement uses TRBV5-4 and TRBJ2-7, with D tentatively TRBD2 (5 bases). The CDR3 is 13 residues long. Between the trimmed V and J ends, which lost 4 bases and 4 bases, there was a span of 12 bases. Germline loops: CDR1 SGHNT, CDR2 YYREEE (reference sequence). The CDR3 DNA is TGTGCCAGCAGCCGTGGACTGGATTACGAGCAGTACTTC. Amino acid sequence: CASSRGLDYEQYF.

V usage is TRBV2 and J usage is TRBJ2-7; TRBD1 might be the D (5 bases). The CDR3 covers 13 residues. Germline V gene lookup returns CDR1 SNHLY and CDR2 FYNNEI. Trimming left V 7 bases short and J 5 bases short, with 15 bases between. CDR3 in DNA: TGTGCCAGCAATCTGGACACAAGAGACGAGCAGTACTTC. It specifies CASNLDTRDEQYF.

The V call is TRBV18, the J call TRBJ2-1; 13 nucleotides line up with TRBD2. J lost 8 bases, V lost 0 bases, and 1 base had no gene match. The germline V gene has CDR1 KGHSH and CDR2 LQKENI. There are 15 residues in the CDR3. The CDR3, as DNA: TGTGCCAGCTCACCACCACTAGCGGGGGGGCATGAGCAGTTCTTC. Translated, it gives CASSPPLAGGHEQFF.

The chain is built from TRBV5-1 and TRBJ2-5, with D perhaps matching TRBD2 (5 bases). Per the germline V gene, CDR1 is SGHRS and CDR2 is YFSETQ. The CDR3 extends over 15 amino acids. V was cut by 0 bases and J by 4 bases, with 13 bases left in between. This CDR3 reads CASSLEDSSRETQYF. The CDR3 bases are TGCGCCAGCAGCTTGGAGGACTCATCAAGAGAGACCCAGTACTTC.

V is TRBV7-3 and J is TRBJ2-3, with D possibly being TRBD2 (5 bases). Per germline, CDR1 SGHTA and CDR2 FQGTGA. V lost 5 bases and J lost 4, with 7 bases in between. CDR3 size: 12 residues. This CDR3 is CASSARADTQYF. The CDR3 DNA sequence: TGTGCCAGCAGCGCGCGGGCAGATACGCAGTATTTT.